This TCR beta chain derives from a study of T cells after yellow fever vaccination (dated by TCRdb to between 2018 and 2020). As for the study more broadly: Libraries from fractions with low cell numbers were prepared with the SMART-Seq v4 Ultra Low Input RNA kit. Bulk TCR alpha and beta repertoires were sequenced longitudinally to track T-cell clones before and after primary and booster YFV17D yellow fever vaccination. Two healthy male donors, one aged 18 to 30 and one aged 30 to 39 years, were included in the cohort. Blood was collected at multiple timepoints before and after primary and secondary immunization, and bulk PBMC replicates and cell subsets were isolated. The full study reports these points: After the booster, most of the clones that had expanded following primary vaccination were detected again (almost 98% of CD4 and 80% to 90% of CD8), which suggests that memory was broadly maintained. Computational filtering was required because FACS-sorted repertoires could contain abundant contaminating clonotypes from the bulk population. Because only a couple of donors were included in the study, the extent to which the findings can be generalized is limited. A small fraction of clonotypes showed up in both the CD4 and CD8 compartments, probably as a result of convergent recombination. The secondary T-cell response was found to be weaker but faster than the primary response, with a peak reached on day 5 rather than on day 15.

In the case of this clonotype: Its antigen specificity is not known. Per-base quality was not reported, and no clone a single base away is much larger than it.

TCR cDNA was synthesized by 5'RACE template switching, which introduced a universal primer site and unique molecular identifiers. Priming for cDNA synthesis came from both the TCR alpha and TCR beta constant segments. Libraries were amplified in two PCR steps, with sample barcodes and sequencing adapters added in the second step. Sequencing of libraries was done on Illumina HiSeq 2500 (2x100 bp) or NovaSeq (2x150 bp). From the authors' description of their analysis: Reads were demultiplexed and collapsed into UMI consensus sequences with MIGEC, and V(D)J alignment was performed with MiXCR. Vaccine-responding clonotypes were identified with edgeR using replicate PBMC samples, with FDR below 0.01 and a log2 fold change above 5 up to day 15 being required. CD4 or CD8 identity was assigned to each bulk clonotype according to whether the clonotype was present at higher abundance in the sequenced CD4 repertoire or the sequenced CD8 repertoire. TCRdb trimmed the raw reads at Q25, called clones with MiXCR and kept productive beta chains. Every CDR3 protein is listed once, alongside the most common genes and DNA of its rows. TCRdb's processing, not the study's, gives the V and J calls here. This sample comprises hundreds of thousands of distinct CDR3 sequences, over 9% of them detected only once. 15% of the sample is in the top ten clones.

What this sample's treatment or condition label stands for: live attenuated yellow fever vaccine strain. At each blood-draw timepoint, two biological replicates of bulk PBMCs were collected. PBMCs were isolated from peripheral blood using a standard Ficoll-Paque protocol. TriZol was used to extract RNA from bulk PBMCs, from CD4 and CD8 fractions, and from dextramer-positive and dextramer-negative fractions. The input for sequencing was PBMCs, taken on the day of the yellow fever booster vaccination. The clonotype comes from a man aged 30 to 39 who received the YFV17D yellow fever vaccine.

The DNA sequence reads TGCAGTGCTGTTCAGGGGGCGGATGAGCAGTTCTTC. Its translation is CSAVQGADEQFF. The V and J genes are TRBV20-1 and TRBJ2-1, with TRBD1 matching 8 junction bases. Compared with germline, V lacks 5 bases and J lacks 8 bases; bases without a gene match: 5. From its cysteine to its phenylalanine, the CDR3 spans 12 amino acids. The only DNA kept is the CDR3, 36 bases in frame from the first base. Reading the germline V gene (reference sequence) gives CDR1 DFQATT and CDR2 SNEGSKA.